The 24 T cell receptor beta chains in this list originate from one sample, sequenced in a study of cytomegalovirus exposure and HLA in healthy donors. The PCR ran on 60 Vbeta and 13 Jbeta primers. TCRdb's table, derived via immunoSEQ multiplex PCR, lists solely in-frame clones and lacks some. The data show approximately 38,000 clones, and the top ten clones hold roughly 1.3%. The sequencing input was PBMCs. The source is a man aged 30 to 45 in good health and CMV-seronegative.

The J gene is TRBJ2-7, the V gene TRBV5-1, with a weak D call TRBD2 (6 bases). V lost 4 bases and J 3 bases, leaving 17 bases between the germline ends. The germline CDR1 and CDR2 sequences are SGHRS and YFSETQ. This CDR3 has 15 residues. CDR3 nucleotides: TGCGCCAGCAGCGGGGCCGCAGCGGGCGTCTACGAGCAGTACTTC. It encodes CASSGAAAGVYEQYF.

The gene calls are TRBV20-1 and TRBJ1-1; D is uncertain. V was pared by 4 bases and J by 5 bases, with 8 bases between. There are 11 residues in the CDR3. Per germline, CDR1 DFQATT and CDR2 SNEGSKA (reference sequence). The CDR3, as DNA: TGCAGTGCTATGGCCCGAACTGAAGCTTTCTTT. Translated, it gives CSAMARTEAFF.

The V call is TRBV5-8, the J call TRBJ2-7; D not certain. With 0 bases removed from V and 0 bases from J, the gap between germline ends came to 4 bases. The CDR3 extends over 13 amino acids. Germline CDR1 and CDR2: SGHTS and YDEGEE. CDR3 loop: CASSLAVSYEQYF. CDR3 nucleotide sequence: TGTGCCAGCAGCTTGGCAGTCTCCTACGAGCAGTACTTC.

The chain employs TRBV4-1 and TRBJ2-7, with D possibly TRBD2 on 6 matching bases. V was clipped by 0 bases and J by 0 bases, with 15 bases between them. The CDR3 sequence is 17 residues long. The germline V gene encodes CDR1 MGHRA and CDR2 YSYEKL. CDR3 nucleotide sequence: TGCGCCAGCAGCCAAGAATGGGGGGAGGCCATCTCCTACGAGCAGTACTTC. Residues: CASSQEWGEAISYEQYF.

This sequence joins TRBV4-2 and TRBJ2-1, with TRBD1 matching 7 bases. V lost 4 bases, J lost 2 bases, and 5 bases stayed unmatched. Germline V gene lookup returns CDR1 LGHNA and CDR2 YNFKEQ. CDR3 length: 15 residues. This chain's CDR3 is CASSPPGQTYNEQFF. The CDR3, as DNA: TGTGCCAGCAGCCCGCCGGGACAGACCTACAATGAGCAGTTCTTC.

This chain joins TRBV10-1 and TRBJ2-7; possibly TRBD2 for D (7 bases). This CDR3 contains 13 residues. Trimming pared 5 bases from V and 5 bases from J, leaving 13 bases between. Germline V lookup: CDR1 WNHNN, CDR2 SYGVQD (reference sequence). This CDR3 reads CASSLKGGDEQYF. CDR3 coding DNA: TGCGCCAGCAGTCTTAAAGGGGGGGACGAGCAGTACTTC.

The V call is TRBV6-1, the J call TRBJ1-2, with 8 bases fitting TRBD1. Losses at the gene ends were 3 bases for V and 5 bases for J; bases not matched to a gene: 5. Germline V gives CDR1 MNHNS, CDR2 SASEGT. The CDR3 has 14 amino acids. CDR3 DNA: TGTGCCAGCAGTGAGGACAGGGCCAAATATGGCTACACCTTC. As protein: CASSEDRAKYGYTF.

The chain links TRBV30 to TRBJ2-7; D ambiguous. V lost 0 bases and J 5 bases, leaving 11 bases between the germline ends. There are 13 residues in the CDR3. Germline assignment: CDR1 GTSNPN and CDR2 SVGIG (reference sequence). CDR3 DNA sequence: TGTGCCTGGAGTGTAACGGGTGGAGACGAGCAGTACTTC. Its protein is CAWSVTGGDEQYF.

The CDR3 loop reads CASSGSPGANVLTF. The CDR3 nucleotides are TGTGCCAGCTCAGGCTCTCCTGGGGCCAACGTCCTGACTTTC. The genes are TRBV18 and TRBJ2-6; D is undetermined. The length of the CDR3 is 14 residues. Germline V gives CDR1 KGHSH, CDR2 LQKENI. V lost 5 bases to trimming and J lost 2 bases, with 7 bases between them.

The rearrangement uses TRBV19 and TRBJ2-1, with TRBD2 matching over 8 bases. Looked up from germline, CDR1 is LNHDA and CDR2 is SQIVND (reference sequence). V shed 6 bases, J shed 4 bases, and the junction held 11 bases outside the gene matches. This CDR3 contains 16 residues. CDR3 sequence: CASSPKVASGYNEQFF. CDR3 nucleotide sequence: TGTGCCAGTAGCCCAAAGGTGGCTAGCGGGTACAATGAGCAGTTCTTC.

The V and J genes are TRBV4-3 and TRBJ2-1; 9 bases map to TRBD2. Trimming cost V 0 bases and J 1 base; bases outside gene matches: 10. The CDR3 consists of 19 residues. Germline loops: CDR1 LGHNA, CDR2 YSLEER. The CDR3 nucleotides are TGCGCCAGCAGCCAAGAGCCCCCCTCTCTAGCGGGGTCCTACAATGAGCAGTTCTTC. It yields the protein CASSQEPPSLAGSYNEQFF.

The chain has TRBV30 and TRBJ1-6, with TRBD1 matching 11 bases. J lost 9 bases, V lost 2 bases, and 3 bases had no gene match. Germline CDR1 is GTSNPN and CDR2 is SVGIG (reference sequence). The CDR3 has 14 residues. The CDR3 DNA reads as TGTGCCTGGAGTATGGACAGGGGGCTTTCACCCCTCCACTTT. The encoded protein is CAWSMDRGLSPLHF.

This rearrangement joins TRBV30 to TRBJ2-2; the D is unclear. The CDR3 is 13 residues long. Germline V gene sequence: CDR1 GTSNPN, CDR2 SVGIG (reference sequence). V was shortened by 4 bases and J by 4 bases, with 10 bases between the two germline ends. This chain's CDR3 is CAWTVTGTGELFF. The CDR3 DNA sequence: TGTGCCTGGACGGTTACTGGCACCGGGGAGCTGTTTTTT. The variable domain in full, completed from reference TRBV30 and TRBJ2-2, reads SQTIHQWPATLVQPVGSPLSLECTVEGTSNPNLYWYRQAAGRGLQLLFYSVGIGQISSEVPQNLSASRPQDRQFILSSKKLLLSDSGFYLCAWTVTGTGELFFGEGSRLTVL.

This rearrangement joins TRBV4-2 to TRBJ1-6; perhaps TRBD1 as D (5 bases). V lost 3 bases to trimming and J lost 0 bases, with 12 bases between them. Looked up from germline, CDR1 is LGHNA and CDR2 is YNFKEQ. The CDR3 sequence is 17 residues long. The CDR3 sequence: CASSHPRQSSYNSPLHF. For the CDR3, the DNA is TGTGCCAGCAGCCATCCAAGACAGAGCTCCTATAATTCACCCCTCCACTTT.

The chain is built from TRBV7-6 and TRBJ2-5; TRBD2 agrees at 9 bases. Trimming removed 2 bases from V and 5 bases from J; junction bases left unmatched: 6. This CDR3 is built from 15 residues. Germline assignment: CDR1 SGHVS and CDR2 FNYEAQ. CDR3 region: CASSLKAGGRETQYF. The CDR3 DNA reads TGTGCCAGCAGCTTAAAAGCGGGAGGTCGGGAGACCCAGTACTTC.

This chain connects TRBV4-3 to TRBJ2-1, with 12 bases that match TRBD2. Looked up from germline, CDR1 is LGHNA and CDR2 is YSLEER. Losses at the gene ends were 3 bases for V and 2 bases for J; bases not matched to a gene: 5. CDR3 length equals 17 residues. This CDR3 reads CASSQTSGRRPYNEQFF. The CDR3 nucleotides are TGCGCCAGCAGCCAGACTAGCGGGAGACGCCCCTACAATGAGCAGTTCTTC.

The genes are TRBV7-9 and TRBJ2-5; 11 bases align to TRBD2. Germline V gene sequence: CDR1 SEHNR, CDR2 FQNEAQ (reference sequence). This CDR3 is built from 16 residues. Trimming at V came to 4 bases and at J to 2 bases, leaving 6 bases not matched to a gene. In nucleotides, the CDR3 is TGTGCCAGCAGCTCCCGACTAGCGGGACATCAAGAGACCCAGTACTTC. Protein sequence: CASSSRLAGHQETQYF.

The rearrangement links TRBV5-6 to TRBJ1-2; no definite D call. V dropped 4 bases and J dropped 4 bases, with 8 bases sitting between them. Germline V gene data show CDR1 as SGHDT and CDR2 as YYEEEE. This CDR3 contains 12 residues. In DNA, the CDR3 is TGTGCCAGCAGCAAGACTCTCTATGGCTACACCTTC. This translates into CASSKTLYGYTF.

V usage is TRBV19 and J usage is TRBJ1-2; possible D gene TRBD1, 6 bases. The ends were cut back, 1 base at V and 6 bases at J, with 9 bases in the middle. CDR1 is LNHDA, CDR2 SQIVND, per germline (reference sequence). This CDR3 has 13 amino acids. Written as DNA, the CDR3 is TGTGCCAGTAGTATAGTAGGGGGTCATGGCTACACCTTC. This gives the protein CASSIVGGHGYTF.

The chain carries TRBV5-4 and TRBJ2-5; TRBD2 might be the D (6 bases). The V end was cut by 1 base, the J end by 5 bases, with 12 bases between. The CDR3 has 14 amino acids. Germline V CDR1 and CDR2: SGHNT, YYREEE (reference sequence). This CDR3 reads CASSLFQGGETQYF. The CDR3 coding sequence is TGTGCCAGCAGCTTGTTCCAGGGAGGTGAGACCCAGTACTTC.

This rearrangement joins TRBV6-1 to TRBJ2-1; 12 nucleotides match TRBD1. Germline V lookup: CDR1 MNHNS, CDR2 SASEGT. The ends lost 5 bases at V and 5 bases at J; junction bases unmatched: 4. This CDR3 spans 15 amino acids. The CDR3 spells CASSPGTGGHNEQFF. Here the CDR3 DNA reads TGTGCCAGCAGTCCCGGGACAGGGGGCCACAATGAGCAGTTCTTC.

The chain employs TRBV9 and TRBJ2-5; 8 bases line up with TRBD2. From germline, CDR1 is SGDLS and CDR2 YYNGEE. This CDR3 region has 16 residues. V lost 0 bases, J lost 4 bases, and 8 bases stayed unmatched. In DNA, the CDR3 is TGTGCCAGCAGCGTAGACGGGAGGGCCCTGGTAGAGACCCAGTACTTC. Translating gives CASSVDGRALVETQYF.

Concerning this clone itself: The same CDR3 can be traced to other DNA sequences in this sample. The CDR3, as DNA: TGTGCCAGCAGCTTAGCGGCTGCCTACGAGCAGTACTTC. Translated, it gives CASSLAAAYEQYF. The chain carries TRBV6-5 and TRBJ2-7, with a weak D call TRBD2 (6 bases). Germline CDR1 is MNHEY and CDR2 is SVGAGI. The CDR3 runs to 13 residues. The V and J ends lost 6 bases and 2 bases respectively, with 11 bases between them.

V gene TRBV7-9 combines with J gene TRBJ1-1, with D possibly being TRBD1 (5 bases). V gave up 6 bases and J gave up 5 bases, with 13 bases separating them. The germline V gene encodes CDR1 SEHNR and CDR2 FQNEAQ (reference sequence). This CDR3 has 13 residues. The chain's CDR3 is CASSRGDGTEAFF. The CDR3 region has the DNA TGTGCCAGCAGTAGGGGTGACGGGACTGAAGCTTTCTTT.